The 31 T cell receptor beta chains in this list originate from one sample, sequenced in a study of OX40 agonist ivuxolimab in advanced cancers. Clones were read by immunoSEQ multiplex PCR, and TCRdb kept only the in-frame ones, dropping some. The table lists around 16,000 clones, 90% of them singletons. Sequences were derived from CD4+ or CD8+ T cells sorted from blood, sampled in a trial of the OX40 agonist ivuxolimab. The source of these receptors is an adult with an advanced solid tumor such as melanoma, head and neck, liver or kidney cancer.

The V and J genes are TRBV14 and TRBJ1-2; possibly TRBD1 for D (5 bases). The CDR3 contains 15 residues. Trimming took off 1 base at V and 4 bases at J, with 13 bases between the two ends. Germline-derived CDR1 and CDR2 are SGHDN and FVKESK. The CDR3: CASSQGGRDPYGYTF. DNA of the CDR3: TGTGCCAGCAGCCAAGGTGGCAGGGATCCCTATGGCTACACCTTC. The full variable domain, in which reference TRBV14 and TRBJ1-2 provide the parts outside the CDR3, is EAGVTQFPSHSVIEKGQTVTLRCDPISGHDNLYWYRRVMGKEIKFLLHFVKESKQDESGMPNNRFLAERTGGTYSTLKVQPAELEDSGVYFCASSQGGRDPYGYTFGSGTRLTVV.

The chain combines TRBV10-3 with TRBJ2-1; D is ambiguous. The CDR3 is 13 residues long. V was pared by 3 bases and J by 5 bases, with 8 bases between. CDR1 is ENHRY and CDR2 is SYGVKD in the germline V gene. The CDR3 is CAISDPPDNEQFF. The CDR3 DNA reads as TGTGCCATCAGTGACCCGCCCGACAATGAGCAGTTCTTC.

The rearrangement uses TRBV29-1 and TRBJ2-7, with a tentative D call TRBD2 (6 bases). This CDR3 has 13 amino acids. Looked up from germline, CDR1 is SQVTM and CDR2 is ANQGSEA. V was cut by 4 bases and J by 0 bases, with 10 bases left in between. In nucleotides, the CDR3 is TGCAGCGTTGGTTCCGGGAGCTCCTACGAGCAGTACTTC. It codes for CSVGSGSSYEQYF.

This chain links TRBV19 with TRBJ2-7; D is unresolved. The V end lost 5 bases, the J end lost 5 bases, and 16 bases lay between the germline ends. The CDR3 runs 14 residues. Germline loops: CDR1 LNHDA, CDR2 SQIVND (reference sequence). For the CDR3, the DNA is TGTGCCAGTAGTTCCCGGACCCTGGACCACGAGCAGTACTTC. It is translated as CASSSRTLDHEQYF.

This clone was seen more than once but under ten times. This chain links TRBV4-1 with TRBJ2-3, with TRBD2 matching over 9 bases. V lost 6 bases, J lost 4 bases, and 8 bases stayed unmatched. This CDR3 has 15 residues. The germline gives CDR1 MGHRA, CDR2 YSYEKL. CDR3: CASRDLAGEADTQYF. CDR3 DNA sequence: TGCGCCAGCAGAGATTTAGCGGGAGAAGCAGATACGCAGTATTTT.

The V and J genes are TRBV27 and TRBJ2-7, with 11 bases lining up with TRBD1. This CDR3 comprises 14 residues. Germline values: CDR1 MNHEY, CDR2 SMNVEV (reference sequence). The V and J ends lost 4 bases and 2 bases, in that order; junction bases with no gene match: 1. DNA for the CDR3: TGTGCCAGCAGTTCGGGACAGGGGGCCTACGAGCAGTACTTC. It translates to CASSSGQGAYEQYF.

This clone qualifies as medium-sized. This chain uses TRBV2 with TRBJ2-1; 11 nucleotides agree with TRBD2. Unmatched junction bases numbered 5, after V lost 4 bases and J lost 6 bases. The germline V gene has CDR1 SNHLY and CDR2 FYNNEI. The CDR3 has 15 amino acids. CDR3 region: CASSVTSGRSNEQFF. CDR3 DNA: TGTGCCAGCAGTGTCACTAGCGGGAGAAGCAATGAGCAGTTCTTC.

The chain has TRBV30 and TRBJ2-1; 12 nucleotides align to TRBD2. Unmatched junction bases numbered 9, after V lost 3 bases and J lost 9 bases. The V gene's germline CDR1 is GTSNPN and CDR2 SVGIG (reference sequence). The CDR3 consists of 15 residues. The CDR3 region is CAWRESSGRAGEQFF. The CDR3 DNA reads TGTGCCTGGAGGGAGTCTAGCGGGAGGGCCGGTGAGCAGTTCTTC.

This chain connects TRBV5-5 to TRBJ2-1, with TRBD2 matching 7 bases. Germline V gene lookup returns CDR1 SGHKS and CDR2 YYEKEE (reference sequence). The junction had 5 bases not matched to a gene; V was cut back by 0 bases and J by 11 bases. The CDR3 sequence is 13 residues long. The CDR3 DNA reads as TGTGCCAGCAGCTTGGGGGAGGGTAATCAGCAGTTCTTC. Translated: CASSLGEGNQQFF.

The chain carries TRBV5-1 and TRBJ1-1, with 8 positions matching TRBD1. In germline, CDR1 is SGHRS, CDR2 YFSETQ. The CDR3 has 14 amino acids. V dropped 3 bases and J dropped 1; count of bases not matched to a gene: 2. The CDR3 here is CASSSGQGNTEAFF. The CDR3 DNA reads as TGCGCCAGCAGCTCCGGACAGGGGAACACTGAAGCTTTCTTT. Full variable domain (outside the CDR3, taken from reference TRBV5-1 and TRBJ1-1): KAGVTQTPRYLIKTRGQQVTLSCSPISGHRSVSWYQQTPGQGLQFLFEYFSETQRNKGNFPGRFSGRQFSNSRSEMNVSTLELGDSALYLCASSSGQGNTEAFFGQGTRLTVV.

The chain couples TRBV4-1 to TRBJ2-1; maybe TRBD1 (5 bases). The germline V and J ends were trimmed by 1 base and 5 bases, with 9 bases remaining between them. Germline V lookup: CDR1 MGHRA, CDR2 YSYEKL. The CDR3 length is 14 residues. CDR3 region: CASSQGNRNNEQFF. The CDR3 nucleotides read TGCGCCAGCAGCCAAGGAAACAGGAACAATGAGCAGTTCTTC.

This sequence joins TRBV19 and TRBJ2-6, with D hard to call. V lost 3 bases to trimming and J lost 0 bases, with 9 bases between them. CDR1 LNHDA and CDR2 SQIVND come from the germline V gene (reference sequence). The CDR3 has 16 amino acids. The CDR3 coding sequence is TGTGCCAGTAGTATTGGTCGGATCTCTGGGGCCAACGTCCTGACTTTC. Protein sequence: CASSIGRISGANVLTF.

The chain carries TRBV27 and TRBJ2-7; D remains unclear. Germline CDR1 is MNHEY and CDR2 is SMNVEV (reference sequence). The CDR3 covers 13 residues. V was cut by 4 bases and J by 6 bases, with 13 bases left in between. The CDR3 coding sequence is TGTGCCAGCAGTTATGACCGGAAAAGCGAGCAGTACTTC. Its translation: CASSYDRKSEQYF.

V and J are TRBV5-1 and TRBJ2-7; D is unresolved. Trimming shortened V by 0 bases and J by 6 bases, and 16 bases separated the two germline ends. The CDR3 loop spans 15 amino acids. The germline gives CDR1 SGHRS, CDR2 YFSETQ. CDR3 nucleotide sequence: TGCGCCAGCAGCTTGGAAGTCTTCGTCAGGAGCGAGCAGTACTTC. It specifies CASSLEVFVRSEQYF.

This clone turned up a few times. The same CDR3 arises from other DNA sequences in this sample as well. The V and J genes are TRBV4-1 and TRBJ2-7, with a possible D match to TRBD1 (6 bases). CDR1 MGHRA and CDR2 YSYEKL come from the germline V gene. The V end was cut by 1 base, the J end by 4 bases, with 11 bases between. The CDR3 is made up of 14 amino acids. In nucleotides, the CDR3 is TGCGCCAGCAGCCAAGGGGGGACAACGTACGAGCAGTACTTC. Its translation: CASSQGGTTYEQYF.

V gene TRBV6-5 combines with J gene TRBJ1-4; TRBD1 might be the D (6 bases). Trimming took off 4 bases at V and 0 bases at J, with 9 bases between the two ends. The germline CDR1 and CDR2 sequences are MNHEY and SVGAGI. This CDR3 is 15 amino acids long. The CDR3 protein is CASSLEGATNEKLFF. The CDR3 DNA sequence: TGTGCCAGCAGTTTAGAGGGGGCAACTAATGAAAAACTGTTTTTT.

DNA for the CDR3: TGTGCCAGCAGCCAAGATCGTGGGGGAAGGCGGGGCGAGCAGTACTTC. Its translation: CASSQDRGGRRGEQYF. The genes are TRBV7-2 and TRBJ2-7; the D gene is possibly TRBD2 (6 bases). The V end lost 5 bases, the J end lost 6 bases, and 23 bases lay between the germline ends. This CDR3 spans 16 amino acids. CDR1 is SGHTA and CDR2 is FQGNSA in the germline V gene.

This chain joins TRBV14 and TRBJ2-2, with a weak D call TRBD2 (5 bases). Germline V gives CDR1 SGHDN, CDR2 FVKESK. Trimming removed 1 base at V and 3 bases at J, with 15 bases between. This CDR3 comprises 17 residues. CDR3: CASSQVGGQVHTGELFF. For the CDR3, the DNA is TGTGCCAGCAGCCAAGTTGGAGGCCAGGTCCACACCGGGGAGCTGTTTTTT.

The gene calls are TRBV2 and TRBJ2-7; D unresolved. Per the germline V gene, CDR1 is SNHLY and CDR2 is FYNNEI. Trimming stripped 3 bases from V and 2 bases from J, with 2 bases between. CDR3 length: 11 amino acids. The chain's CDR3 is CASSDTYEQYF. CDR3 nucleotide sequence: TGTGCCAGCAGTGATACCTACGAGCAGTACTTC.

This clone was detected once. The chain uses TRBV6-6 and TRBJ1-1, with 9 nucleotides matching TRBD1. Germline CDR1 MNHNY, CDR2 SVGAGI (reference sequence). The CDR3 covers 15 residues. Trimming removed 2 bases from V and 3 bases from J; junction bases left unmatched: 4. Here the CDR3 DNA reads TGTGCCAGCAGTTACAACAGGGGGCACTACACTGAAGCTTTCTTT. As protein: CASSYNRGHYTEAFF.

The J gene is TRBJ2-5, the V gene TRBV14, with TRBD1 matching over 8 bases. Germline CDR1 reads SGHDN; CDR2 reads FVKESK. This CDR3 contains 13 residues. Trimming took 8 bases from V and 1 from J; bases not matched to a gene: 3. The CDR3 sequence: CASGQGIQETQYF. The CDR3 DNA reads as TGTGCCAGCGGACAGGGCATCCAAGAGACCCAGTACTTC.

V and J are TRBV2 and TRBJ2-5; TRBD1 might be the D (6 bases). V shed 7 bases and J shed 4 bases, with 13 bases lying between them. The germline V gene encodes CDR1 SNHLY and CDR2 FYNNEI. The CDR3 has 13 amino acids. The CDR3 DNA reads TGTGCCAGCAAACAGGGACGAGGAGAGACCCAGTACTTC. It specifies CASKQGRGETQYF.

This chain connects TRBV5-8 to TRBJ1-2; tentatively, D is TRBD1 (5 bases). Germline V lookup: CDR1 SGHTS, CDR2 YDEGEE. CDR3 length: 16 amino acids. Between the trimmed V and J ends, which lost 2 bases and 3 bases, there was a span of 17 bases. The CDR3 loop is CASSFSTPWGDYGYTF. The CDR3 DNA follows: TGTGCCAGCAGCTTCTCGACCCCTTGGGGGGACTATGGCTACACCTTC.

This rearrangement joins TRBV2 to TRBJ2-3; D ambiguous. This CDR3 is built from 15 residues. V lost 1 base and J 4 bases, leaving 12 bases between the germline ends. Germline CDR1 reads SNHLY; CDR2 reads FYNNEI. The CDR3, as DNA: TGTGCCAGCAGTGAAGAGGCGCGCCGGGCAGATACGCAGTATTTT. It translates to CASSEEARRADTQYF.

The V and J genes are TRBV29-1 and TRBJ1-4, with a possible D match to TRBD1 (6 bases). The CDR3 consists of 13 residues. CDR1 SQVTM and CDR2 ANQGSEA come from the germline V gene. Trimming shortened V by 3 bases and J by 10 bases, and 15 bases separated the two germline ends. The CDR3 is CSVETGRAGKLFF. CDR3 coding DNA: TGCAGCGTTGAGACAGGCCGGGCGGGAAAACTGTTTTTT. Drawing the rest from reference TRBV29-1 and TRBJ1-4, the complete variable domain is SAVISQKPSRDICQRGTSLTIQCQVDSQVTMMFWYRQQPGQSLTLIATANQGSEATYESGFVIDKFPISRPNLTFSTLTVSNMSPEDSSIYLCSVETGRAGKLFFGSGTQLSVL.

The chain links TRBV19 to TRBJ2-3; 11 nucleotides match TRBD2. Germline CDR1 LNHDA, CDR2 SQIVND (reference sequence). The CDR3 length is 16 residues. The trim removed 3 bases at V and 4 bases at J, leaving 6 bases unmatched. In DNA, the CDR3 is TGTGCCAGTAGTATTCGGGCTAGCGGGGGGCCAGATACGCAGTATTTT. Its protein is CASSIRASGGPDTQYF.

V and J are TRBV9 and TRBJ1-1; 10 positions agree with TRBD1. The junction had 5 bases not matched to a gene; V was cut back by 3 bases and J by 3 bases. Germline CDR1 SGDLS, CDR2 YYNGEE. The CDR3 spans 15 residues. The CDR3 sequence is CASSETGGPYTEAFF. CDR3 coding DNA: TGTGCCAGCAGCGAGACAGGGGGCCCCTACACTGAAGCTTTCTTT.

V is TRBV25-1 and J is TRBJ2-5, with TRBD1 matching over 8 bases. Trimming took 0 bases from V and 4 from J; bases not matched to a gene: 7. This CDR3 has 16 amino acids. Germline V gene sequence: CDR1 MGHDK, CDR2 SYGVNS. CDR3 amino acids: CASSEYVTGEGETQYF. For the CDR3, the DNA is TGTGCCAGCAGTGAATATGTGACAGGGGAAGGAGAGACCCAGTACTTC.

CDR3 bases: TGTGCCAGCAGCTTATTGAGCAATGAGCAGTTCTTC. Its translation: CASSLLSNEQFF. The chain is built from TRBV7-9 and TRBJ2-1; no firm D call. Germline CDR1 and CDR2: SEHNR and FQNEAQ (reference sequence). The CDR3 loop spans 12 amino acids. V lost 2 bases and J lost 6, with 5 bases in between. Full variable domain (outside the CDR3, taken from reference TRBV7-9 and TRBJ2-1): DTGVSQNPRHKITKRGQNVTFRCDPISEHNRLYWYRQTLGQGPEFLTYFQNEAQLEKSRLLSDRFSAERPKGSFSTLEIQRTEQGDSAMYLCASSLLSNEQFFGPGTRLTVL.

This sequence joins TRBV19 and TRBJ1-2; 8 positions agree with TRBD1. CDR3 size: 15 residues. V gave up 7 bases and J gave up 2 bases; unmatched junction bases: 9. From germline, CDR1 is LNHDA and CDR2 SQIVND (reference sequence). The DNA for the CDR3 is TGTGCCAGTATCCAGGGACAGGTTGAGAACTATGGCTACACCTTC. This sequence encodes CASIQGQVENYGYTF. The full variable domain, its missing parts supplied by reference TRBV19 and TRBJ1-2, is DGGITQSPKYLFRKEGQNVTLSCEQNLNHDAMYWYRQDPGQGLRLIYYSQIVNDFQKGDIAEGYSVSREKKESFPLTVTSAQKNPTAFYLCASIQGQVENYGYTFGSGTRLTVV.

The V call is TRBV7-2, the J call TRBJ2-7; TRBD2 agrees at 15 bases. Germline loops: CDR1 SGHTA, CDR2 FQGNSA. The CDR3 has 16 residues. Trimming removed 5 bases from V and 2 bases from J; junction bases left unmatched: 4. The CDR3 DNA is TGTGCCAGCAGCACGGGACTAGCGGGAGGCACCTACGAGCAGTACTTC. This sequence encodes CASSTGLAGGTYEQYF.